The source of this T cell receptor (beta chain) is a study of T cells in Graves' hyperthyroidism and ophthalmopathy. Notes on the study in general: Blood also showed most of the thyroid clonotypes that were expanded above 0.001. The model identified upcoming ophthalmopathy a median about 7.1 months ahead of onset.

Germline CDR1 reads SGHNT; CDR2 reads YYREEE (reference sequence). V was clipped by 4 bases and J by 3 bases, with 13 bases between them. This CDR3 contains 15 residues. Thyroid ultrasound, orbital computed tomography, clinical symptoms, and serum thyroxine and TRAb underpinned diagnoses. PBMCs were obtained from over 8.5 ml fresh peripheral blood. Notes on this clonotype: Its antigen is currently unknown.

Using RNA transcripts as the source, TCR beta CDR3 regions were amplified. RT-PCR in the first round (using the HTBI primer set) targeted the TCR CDR3. One entry per CDR3 protein results from TCRdb running MiXCR on the multiplex PCR reads. The sample holds around 450,000 distinct CDR3 sequences; 15% to 19% are singletons and the top ten take less than 15%. The clonotype was recovered from a woman aged 18-29 years with Graves' hyperthyroidism. The sequenced material came from blood. This sequence joins TRBV5-4 and TRBJ2-2; weak D call: TRBD2 (5 bases). The chain's CDR3 is CASSARGRDTGELFF. CDR3 in DNA: TGTGCCAGCAGCGCACGAGGGCGGGACACCGGGGAGCTGTTTTTT. Full variable domain (remainder filled in from reference TRBV5-4 and TRBJ2-2): ETGVTQSPTHLIKTRGQQVTLRCSSQSGHNTVSWYQQALGQGPQFIFQYYREEENGRGNFPPRFSGLQFPNYSSELNVNALELDDSALYLCASSARGRDTGELFFGEGSRLTVL.